These T cell receptor beta chains were read from a single sample in a study of T-cell memory formation after mild COVID-19. TCRdb reprocessed the 5' RACE reads with MiXCR, giving one entry per CDR3 protein. The sample includes under 450,000 distinct CDR3 sequences, around 22% of them seen just once. The specimen was PBMCs or a T cell subset sorted from them (not recorded which). These receptor sequences come from an adult woman who had mild COVID-19 (a few samples of this study predate the infection). Cell type and time point are not known. Both conserved end residues are part of each CDR3. D genes are given only for firm matches. Rows give clone size only sometimes, using once, few, many, or a class for an expanded clone.

J | D | size | V | CDR3 | DNA
TRBJ1-1 | - | - | TRBV12-3/TRBV12-4 | CASSLGHVPEAFF | TGTGCCAGCAGTTTAGGCCACGTACCTGAAGCTTTCTTT
TRBJ2-5 | - | - | TRBV5-4 | CASSRGSEWTQYF | TGTGCCAGCAGCCGCGGGTCTGAGTGGACCCAGTACTTC
TRBJ2-2 | - | - | TRBV12-3/TRBV12-4 | CASSYNRGAGIRELFF | TGTGCCAGCAGTTATAACAGGGGAGCGGGGATCCGGGAGCTGTTTTTT
TRBJ1-2 | - | few | TRBV12-3/TRBV12-4 | CASTSGPGMSYGYTF | TGTGCCAGCACGTCAGGGCCGGGGATGAGCTATGGCTACACCTTC
TRBJ2-3 | - | - | TRBV7-3 | CASSRTGSPDTQYF | TGTGCCAGCAGCCGAACAGGGTCCCCAGATACGCAGTATTTT
TRBJ2-2 | TRBD1 | - | TRBV9 | CASSAGTVNTVELFF | TGTGCCAGCAGCGCCGGGACAGTGAACACCGTGGAGCTGTTTTTT
TRBJ2-7 | - | - | TRBV5-1 | CASSLGPQGRGSLYEQYF | TGCGCCAGCAGCTTGGGCCCCCAGGGGCGGGGGAGTCTCTACGAGCAGTACTTC
TRBJ2-1 | TRBD2 | few | TRBV5-1 | CASSFEAGAGNEQFF | TGCGCCAGCAGCTTTGAGGCGGGAGCAGGTAATGAGCAGTTCTTC
TRBJ1-1 | - | - | TRBV19 | CASNSMGGNTEAFF | TGTGCCAGTAACTCCATGGGCGGGAACACTGAAGCTTTCTTT
TRBJ2-2 | - | few | TRBV28 | CASRAVLYTGELFF | TGTGCCAGCAGAGCAGTACTTTACACCGGGGAGCTGTTTTTT
TRBJ1-4 | - | - | TRBV20-1 | CSASEGVATNEKLFF | TGCAGTGCCTCCGAAGGGGTTGCAACTAATGAAAAACTGTTTTTT
TRBJ2-5 | - | few | TRBV20-1 | CSASAVQGEDETQYF | TGCAGTGCCAGTGCTGTACAGGGAGAGGATGAGACCCAGTACTTC
TRBJ2-6 | - | few | TRBV9 | CASSVAVGSGANVLTF | TGTGCCAGCAGCGTAGCTGTGGGCTCTGGGGCCAACGTCCTGACTTTC
TRBJ2-5 | - | - | TRBV24-1 | CATSDWAGRAGETQYF | TGTGCCACCAGTGACTGGGCCGGGAGAGCAGGGGAGACCCAGTACTTC
TRBJ2-1 | - | few | TRBV4-3 | CASSQVYSLSDNEQFF | TGCGCCAGCAGCCAAGTCTACTCTTTAAGTGACAATGAGCAGTTCTTC
TRBJ2-5 | - | - | TRBV7-8 | CASSFYSETQYF | TGTGCCAGCAGCTTTTATTCAGAGACCCAGTACTTC
TRBJ2-1 | - | many | TRBV14 | CASSQRGSSYNEQFF | TGTGCCAGCAGCCAACGAGGGTCCAGCTACAATGAGCAGTTCTTC
TRBJ1-1 | - | few | TRBV9 | CASSVAGGRNTEAFF | TGTGCCAGCAGCGTAGCTGGAGGGAGAAACACTGAAGCTTTCTTT
TRBJ1-2 | - | many | TRBV15 | CATSRDGRGAGGTNYGYTF | TGTGCCACCAGCAGAGATGGCCGGGGGGCGGGCGGAACTAACTATGGCTACACCTTC
TRBJ2-7 | - | - | TRBV12-3/TRBV12-4 | CASSPPTGGSYEQYF | TGTGCCAGCAGTCCCCCGACAGGAGGGTCCTACGAGCAGTACTTC
TRBJ1-2 | TRBD1 | few | TRBV4-1 | CASSRTTGGGYGYTF | TGCGCCAGCAGCCGAACTACAGGGGGCGGGTATGGCTACACCTTC
TRBJ2-1 | TRBD2 | many | TRBV5-1 | CASSLATSGGNEQFF | TGCGCCAGCAGCTTGGCGACTAGCGGGGGAAATGAGCAGTTCTTC
TRBJ2-7 | TRBD1 | few | TRBV24-1 | CATSEHDRAVSYEQYF | TGTGCCACCAGTGAACACGACAGGGCTGTATCCTACGAGCAGTACTTC
TRBJ2-1 | - | few | TRBV12-3/TRBV12-4 | CASSLSAGEQFF | TGTGCCAGCAGTTTATCAGCCGGTGAGCAGTTCTTC
TRBJ2-2 | - | few | TRBV9 | CASSRGANTGELFF | TGTGCCAGCAGCCGCGGGGCGAACACCGGGGAGCTGTTTTTT
TRBJ2-5 | - | - | TRBV29-1 | CSAESPSAQTQYF | TGCAGCGCCGAAAGTCCGTCAGCGCAGACCCAGTACTTC
TRBJ2-1 | TRBD2 | - | TRBV12-3/TRBV12-4 | CASSLASGRLSPGEQFF | TGTGCCAGCAGTTTAGCGAGCGGGAGGCTCTCGCCCGGTGAGCAGTTCTTC
TRBJ2-3 | - | - | TRBV6-5 | CASSYDRRRTDTQYF | TGTGCCAGCAGTTACGACCGTCGGCGCACAGATACGCAGTATTTT
TRBJ2-3 | - | - | TRBV29-1 | CSVVVAGSTDTQYF | TGCAGCGTTGTCGTTGCGGGATCCACAGATACGCAGTATTTT
TRBJ2-1 | - | few | TRBV5-1 | CASSFSNRTGRRAISYNEQFF | TGCGCCAGCAGCTTTTCCAACCGCACAGGAAGGAGAGCCATCTCCTACAATGAGCAGTTCTTC
TRBJ1-1 | TRBD1 | - | TRBV7-9 | CASSLGQGARAFF | TGTGCCAGCAGCTTAGGACAGGGGGCGCGGGCTTTCTTT
TRBJ1-3 | - | - | TRBV5-1 | CASSLSFGSGNTIYF | TGCGCCAGCAGCTTGTCTTTCGGCTCTGGAAACACCATATATTTT
TRBJ1-5 | - | - | TRBV9 | CASSVGGGNQPQHF | TGTGCCAGCAGCGTAGGCGGAGGGAATCAGCCCCAGCATTTT
TRBJ2-6 | - | few | TRBV19 | CASSSVGSGANVLTF | TGTGCCAGTAGCTCTGTCGGCTCTGGGGCCAACGTCCTGACTTTC
TRBJ2-7 | - | few | TRBV12-3/TRBV12-4 | CASSWRGGGYEQYF | TGTGCCAGCAGTTGGCGTGGGGGTGGGTACGAGCAGTACTTC
TRBJ2-3 | - | - | TRBV6-5 | CASRRADTQYF | TGTGCCAGCAGAAGGGCAGATACGCAGTATTTT
TRBJ1-2 | - | - | TRBV3-1 | CASSQGGKGGYTF | TGTGCCAGCAGCCAAGGAGGGAAAGGTGGCTACACCTTC
TRBJ1-1 | - | - | TRBV5-1 | CASSPEGSATEAFF | TGCGCCAGCAGCCCCGAGGGGTCAGCCACTGAAGCTTTCTTT
TRBJ2-3 | - | few | TRBV29-1 | CSVEDQGRDTQYF | TGCAGCGTTGAAGATCAGGGACGTGATACGCAGTATTTT
TRBJ2-7 | - | - | TRBV2 | CASSESIRGPRRDEQYF | TGTGCCAGCAGCGAAAGTATTCGGGGGCCTCGCCGGGACGAGCAGTACTTC
TRBJ2-3 | - | - | TRBV2 | CASIRESDTQYF | TGTGCCAGCATCCGGGAATCAGATACGCAGTATTTT
TRBJ2-1 | - | - | TRBV9 | CASSVEVVTEQFF | TGTGCCAGCAGCGTAGAGGTGGTTACTGAGCAGTTCTTC
TRBJ2-5 | TRBD2 | - | TRBV4-3 | CASSQDRRELQETQYF | TGCGCCAGCAGCCAAGATAGGCGGGAGTTACAAGAGACCCAGTACTTC
TRBJ2-1 | TRBD1 | few | TRBV29-1 | CSVDERGLYNEQFF | TGCAGCGTTGACGAGAGGGGGCTTTACAATGAGCAGTTCTTC